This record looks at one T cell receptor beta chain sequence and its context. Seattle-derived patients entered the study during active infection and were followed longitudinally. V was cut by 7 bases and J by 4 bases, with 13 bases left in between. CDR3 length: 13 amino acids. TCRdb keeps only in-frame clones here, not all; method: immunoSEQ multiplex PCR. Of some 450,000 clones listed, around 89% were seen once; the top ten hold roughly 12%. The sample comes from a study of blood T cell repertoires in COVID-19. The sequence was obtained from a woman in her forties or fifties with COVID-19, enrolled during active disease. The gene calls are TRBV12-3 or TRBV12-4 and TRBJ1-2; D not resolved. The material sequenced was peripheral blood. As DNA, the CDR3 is TGTGCCAGCACTTCGGGTCAGATCTATGGCTACACCTTC. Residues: CASTSGQIYGYTF.